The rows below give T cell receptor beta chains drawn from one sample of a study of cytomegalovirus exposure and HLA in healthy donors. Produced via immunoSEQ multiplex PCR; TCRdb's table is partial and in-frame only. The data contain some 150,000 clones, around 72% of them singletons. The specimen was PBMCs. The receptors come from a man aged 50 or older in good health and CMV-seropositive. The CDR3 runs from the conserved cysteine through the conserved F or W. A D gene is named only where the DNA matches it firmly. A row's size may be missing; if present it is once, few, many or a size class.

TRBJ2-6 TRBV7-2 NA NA CASSLRGGSGANVLTF TGTGCCAGCAGCTTAAGGGGTGGCTCTGGGGCCAACGTCCTGACTTTC
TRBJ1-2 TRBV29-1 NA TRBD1 CSVPRTGGSYGYTF TGCAGCGTCCCCAGGACAGGGGGTTCCTATGGCTACACCTTC
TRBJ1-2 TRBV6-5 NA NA CASSGLNYGYTF TGTGCCAGCAGTGGACTTAACTATGGCTACACCTTC
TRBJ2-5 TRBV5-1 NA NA CASSLSTGQQETQYF TGTGCCAGCAGCTTGTCTACAGGCCAGCAAGAGACCCAGTACTTC
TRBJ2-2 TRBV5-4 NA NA CASSPRGGPGELFF TGTGCCAGCAGCCCCCGGGGAGGCCCCGGGGAGCTGTTTTTT
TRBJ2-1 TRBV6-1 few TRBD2 CASSLLAGGDEQFF TGTGCCAGCAGTTTACTAGCGGGGGGTGATGAGCAGTTCTTC
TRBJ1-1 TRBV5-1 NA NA CASSLPGFDTEAFF TGCGCCAGCAGCTTGCCGGGGTTCGACACTGAAGCTTTCTTT
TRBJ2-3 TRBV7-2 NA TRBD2 CASSPGGTDTQYF TGTGCCAGCAGCCCGGGGGGGACAGATACGCAGTATTTT
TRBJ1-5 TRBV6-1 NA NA CASVDSYSNQPQHF TGTGCCAGCGTGGACAGCTATAGCAATCAGCCCCAGCATTTT
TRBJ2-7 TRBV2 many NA CASRDWHSYEQYF TGTGCCAGCAGGGACTGGCACTCCTACGAGCAGTACTTC
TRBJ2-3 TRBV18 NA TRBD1 CASSPPGQTDTQYF TGTGCCAGCTCACCACCGGGACAGACAGATACGCAGTATTTT
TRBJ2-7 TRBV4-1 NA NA CASSQDSNGEYYEQYF TGCGCCAGCAGCCAAGATAGTAACGGGGAGTACTACGAGCAGTACTTC
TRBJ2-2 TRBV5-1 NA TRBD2 CASSVRTSGGSNTGELFF TGCGCCAGCAGCGTAAGGACTAGCGGGGGTTCGAACACCGGGGAGCTGTTTTTT
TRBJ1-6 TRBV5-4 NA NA CASSSHRDLSSPLHF TGTGCCAGCAGCTCTCACAGGGACCTCAGTTCACCCCTCCACTTT
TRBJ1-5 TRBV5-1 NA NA CASSFGGGGNQPQHF TGCGCCAGCAGCTTCGGGGGGGGAGGCAATCAGCCCCAGCATTTT
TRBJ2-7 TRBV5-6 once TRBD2 CASSAEAGVPYEQYF TGTGCCAGCAGCGCCGAAGCGGGGGTTCCCTACGAGCAGTACTTC
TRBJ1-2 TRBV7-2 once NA CASSLEGFRYGYTF TGTGCCAGCAGCTTGGAGGGGTTTAGGTATGGCTACACCTTC
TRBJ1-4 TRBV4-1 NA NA CASSQDWLRSEKLFF TGCGCCAGCAGCCAAGATTGGCTTAGGAGTGAAAAACTGTTTTTT
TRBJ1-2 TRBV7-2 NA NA CASSLEGDLWRYGYTF TGTGCCAGCAGCTTAGAGGGGGACCTATGGAGGTATGGCTACACCTTC
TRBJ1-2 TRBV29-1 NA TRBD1 CSVNRQGFYGYTF TGCAGCGTCAACAGACAGGGCTTCTATGGCTACACCTTC
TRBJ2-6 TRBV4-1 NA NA CASSRELGSGANVLTF TGCGCCAGCAGTCGGGAATTGGGGTCTGGGGCCAACGTCCTGACTTTC
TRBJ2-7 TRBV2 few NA CASQGQLIYEQYF TGTGCCAGCCAGGGGCAGCTGATATACGAGCAGTACTTC
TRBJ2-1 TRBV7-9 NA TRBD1 CASSFSGTGVFSGDEQFF TGTGCCAGCAGCTTCTCCGGGACAGGGGTTTTTTCAGGCGATGAGCAGTTCTTC
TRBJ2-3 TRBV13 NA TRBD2 CASSPRSVGSGGAGSMSTDTQYF TGTGCCAGCAGCCCAAGGAGTGTCGGGAGCGGGGGGGCCGGATCGATGAGCACAGATACGCAGTATTTT
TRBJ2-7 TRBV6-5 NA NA CASIHREGLIEQYF TGTGCCAGCATCCACCGGGAAGGACTCATCGAGCAGTACTTC
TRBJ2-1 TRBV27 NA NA CASKSRRTLNNEQFF TGTGCCAGCAAATCGCGGAGGACTCTGAACAATGAGCAGTTCTTC
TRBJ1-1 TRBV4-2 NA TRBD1 CASSQETGALNTEAFF TGTGCCAGCAGCCAGGAGACAGGGGCCCTGAACACTGAAGCTTTCTTT
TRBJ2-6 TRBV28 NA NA CASSFRGTGANVLTF TGTGCCAGCAGTTTCAGAGGGACTGGGGCCAACGTCCTGACTTTC
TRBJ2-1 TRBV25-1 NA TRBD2 CASNEGGAGGFYNEQFF TGTGCCAGCAATGAGGGTGGAGCGGGAGGGTTCTACAATGAGCAGTTCTTC
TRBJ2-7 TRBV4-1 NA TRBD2 CASSQGRGDYEQYF TGCGCCAGCAGCCAAGGACGGGGGGACTACGAGCAGTACTTC
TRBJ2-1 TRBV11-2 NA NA CASSLGPGTQYNEQFF TGTGCCAGCAGCTTAGGTCCCGGGACTCAATACAATGAGCAGTTCTTC
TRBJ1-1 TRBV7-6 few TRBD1 CASSLTDRDTEAFF TGTGCCAGCAGCTTAACGGACAGGGACACTGAAGCTTTCTTT
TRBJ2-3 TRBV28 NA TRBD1 CASSPGQGRDTQYF TGTGCCAGCAGTCCTGGACAGGGAAGGGATACGCAGTATTTT
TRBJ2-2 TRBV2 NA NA CASSILVAGELFF TGTGCCAGCAGTATTCTAGTAGCCGGGGAGCTGTTTTTT
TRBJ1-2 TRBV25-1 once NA CASGQEGNYGYTF TGTGCCAGCGGCCAGGAGGGGAACTATGGCTACACCTTC
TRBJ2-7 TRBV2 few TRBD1 CASSSDRARFYEQYF TGTGCCAGCAGTTCCGACAGGGCGCGCTTCTACGAGCAGTACTTC
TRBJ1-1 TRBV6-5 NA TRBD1 CASREGAANTEAFF TGTGCCAGCAGGGAGGGGGCAGCGAACACTGAAGCTTTCTTT
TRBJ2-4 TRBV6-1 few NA CASRNSELAKNIQYF TGTGCCAGCAGGAACAGTGAACTAGCCAAAAACATTCAGTACTTC
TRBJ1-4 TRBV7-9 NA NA CASSAEVHRVGLEKLFF TGTGCCAGCAGCGCAGAAGTTCACAGGGTTGGCCTTGAAAAACTGTTTTTT
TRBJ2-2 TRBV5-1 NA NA CASKALTANTGELFF TGCGCCAGCAAAGCCCTGACAGCGAACACCGGGGAGCTGTTTTTT
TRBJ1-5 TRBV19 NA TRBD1 CASSIDGTADQPQHF TGTGCCAGTAGTATAGATGGGACAGCGGATCAGCCCCAGCATTTT
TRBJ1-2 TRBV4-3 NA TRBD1 CASSHVPGQRNYGYTF TGCGCCAGCAGCCATGTACCGGGACAGAGAAACTATGGCTACACCTTC
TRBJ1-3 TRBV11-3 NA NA CASSLDISGNTIYF TGTGCCAGCAGCTTGGACATCTCTGGAAACACCATATATTTT
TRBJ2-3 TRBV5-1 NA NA CASSQTPPTSTDTQYF TGCGCCAGCAGCCAAACCCCCCCCACTAGCACAGATACGCAGTATTTT
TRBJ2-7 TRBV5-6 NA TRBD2 CASSATSGRNERDEQYF TGTGCCAGCAGCGCGACTAGCGGGAGAAACGAACGGGACGAGCAGTACTTC
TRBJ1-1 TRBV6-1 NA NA CASSEGWGENTEAFF TGTGCCAGCAGTGAAGGGTGGGGGGAGAACACTGAAGCTTTCTTT
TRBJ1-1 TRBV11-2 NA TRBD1 CASSHNRGTTF TGTGCCAGCAGCCACAACAGGGGAACGACATTT
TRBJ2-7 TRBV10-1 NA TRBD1 CASSAPGTGDYEQYF TGCGCCAGCAGTGCGCCCGGGACAGGGGACTACGAGCAGTACTTC
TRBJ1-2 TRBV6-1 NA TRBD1 CASSVQTGEAVGYTF TGTGCCAGCAGTGTCCAGACAGGGGAGGCGGTTGGCTACACCTTC
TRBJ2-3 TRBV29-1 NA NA CSVEGIPGDTQYF TGCAGCGTTGAAGGGATTCCCGGGGATACGCAGTATTTT
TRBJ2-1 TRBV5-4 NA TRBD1 CASSFRRLPTGLNEQFF TGTGCCAGCAGCTTCAGACGTCTCCCGACAGGGTTGAATGAGCAGTTCTTC
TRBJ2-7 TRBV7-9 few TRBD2 CASSPGGTGRGEQYF TGTGCCAGCAGTCCGGGGGGAACAGGTCGAGGCGAGCAGTACTTC
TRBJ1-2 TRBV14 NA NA CASSQDLVGGRQLYGYTF TGTGCCAGCAGCCAAGATCTTGTCGGTGGCCGACAGCTCTATGGCTACACCTTC
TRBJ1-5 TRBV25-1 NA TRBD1 CASSEAGQGNQPQHF TGTGCCAGCAGTGAAGCGGGACAGGGCAATCAGCCCCAGCATTTT
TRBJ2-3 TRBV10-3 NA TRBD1 CATNRGSTDTQYF TGTGCCACAAACAGGGGATCCACAGATACGCAGTATTTT
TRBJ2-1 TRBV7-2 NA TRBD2 CASSFSGGPGYEQFF TGTGCCAGCAGCTTCTCGGGGGGGCCTGGCTATGAGCAGTTCTTC
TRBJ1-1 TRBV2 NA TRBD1 CASSSTGANTEAFF TGTGCCAGCAGTTCGACAGGGGCGAACACTGAAGCTTTCTTT
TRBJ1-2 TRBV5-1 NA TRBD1 CASSPPGTGGYGYTF TGCGCCAGCAGCCCCCCCGGGACAGGGGGCTATGGCTACACCTTC